The 24 T cell receptor beta chains in this list originate from one sample, sequenced in a study of blood T cell repertoires in COVID-19. Sequencing used immunoSEQ multiplex PCR; TCRdb keeps in-frame clones, though not all of them. This table holds 140,000 or so clones, 80% to 90% found once. The sequenced material came from peripheral blood. Every receptor here comes from a woman aged 50 to 60 with acute or convalescent COVID-19.

This chain uses TRBV9 with TRBJ1-1, with D tentatively TRBD1 (5 bases). Germline assignment: CDR1 SGDLS and CDR2 YYNGEE. The CDR3 is 14 amino acids. The V and J ends lost 6 bases and 1 base respectively, with 13 bases between them. The CDR3 DNA reads TGTGCCAGCACCCGAATTGGACAGAACACTGAAGCTTTCTTT. Protein product: CASTRIGQNTEAFF.

V is TRBV18 and J is TRBJ2-5, with 7 positions matching TRBD1. Germline V lookup: CDR1 KGHSH, CDR2 LQKENI. The CDR3 consists of 15 residues. J was trimmed by 5 bases and V by 3 bases; bases with no gene match: 9. DNA for the CDR3: TGTGCCAGCTCACCTCCGGACAGGCTAGGGGAGACCCAGTACTTC. Its translation is CASSPPDRLGETQYF. Filled out from reference TRBV18 and TRBJ2-5, the complete variable domain reads NAGVMQNPRHLVRRRGQEARLRCSPMKGHSHVYWYRQLPEEGLKFMVYLQKENIIDESGMPKERFSAEFPKEGPSILRIQQVVRGDSAAYFCASSPPDRLGETQYFGPGTRLLVL.

This clone was seen once. The chain employs TRBV9 and TRBJ1-2; D remains unclear. The germline V gene encodes CDR1 SGDLS and CDR2 YYNGEE. The V end was cut by 0 bases, the J end by 0 bases, with 15 bases between. The CDR3 runs 17 residues. CDR3 DNA sequence: TGTGCCAGCAGCGTAGAACTGGGCACCTTTCCTAACTATGGCTACACCTTC. It specifies CASSVELGTFPNYGYTF.

Of note for this clone: The identical CDR3 is also encoded by other nucleotide sequences in the sample. The chain joins TRBV7-2 to TRBJ1-1, with D unresolved. V was shortened by 3 bases and J by 3 bases, with 5 bases between the two germline ends. The CDR3 consists of 12 residues. Germline-derived CDR1 and CDR2 are SGHTA and FQGNSA. The CDR3 region is CASSFADTEAFF. CDR3 sequence (DNA): TGTGCCAGCAGCTTTGCGGACACTGAAGCTTTCTTT.

The genes are TRBV27 and TRBJ2-7; tentative D call: TRBD1 (5 bases). The CDR3 loop spans 16 amino acids. Germline V lookup: CDR1 MNHEY, CDR2 SMNVEV (reference sequence). V was cut by 7 bases and J by 6 bases, with 25 bases left in between. CDR3 sequence (DNA): TGTGCCAGCAATGCGGACACCAGAGACAGTCCTCTCGAGCAGTACTTC. Protein: CASNADTRDSPLEQYF.

The chain carries TRBV5-5 and TRBJ2-1, with a possible D match to TRBD2 (6 bases). Germline V CDR1 and CDR2: SGHKS, YYEKEE (reference sequence). V was pared by 4 bases and J by 1 base, with 12 bases between. This CDR3 region has 15 residues. CDR3 nucleotides: TGTGCCAGCAGCCCGGGACTTCAATCCTACAATGAGCAGTTCTTC. This gives the protein CASSPGLQSYNEQFF.

The chain is built from TRBV5-1 and TRBJ1-3; D unclear. The CDR3 is 16 amino acids. Per the germline V gene, CDR1 is SGHRS and CDR2 is YFSETQ. The germline V and J ends were trimmed by 4 bases and 7 bases, with 21 bases remaining between them. The CDR3 is CASSLDHGVVRNTIYF. CDR3 nucleotide sequence: TGCGCCAGCAGCCTGGACCATGGAGTCGTTAGGAACACCATATATTTT.

This clone has just a few counts. This chain connects TRBV14 to TRBJ2-2; D not certain. This CDR3 is built from 13 residues. Trimming left V 0 bases short and J 6 bases short, with 5 bases between. Germline V gene sequence: CDR1 SGHDN, CDR2 FVKESK. The CDR3 nucleotides are TGTGCCAGCAGCCAAGATATAGCCGGGGAGCTGTTTTTT. Translating gives CASSQDIAGELFF.

This clone was detected only a few times. This chain joins TRBV28 and TRBJ1-2, with 8 bases fitting TRBD1. The CDR3 runs to 14 residues. Germline CDR1 reads MDHEN; CDR2 reads SYDVKM. The V segment lost 10 bases and the J segment 3 bases; nucleotides outside the gene matches: 10. CDR3 sequence (DNA): TGTGCCATCAAGCAGGTGGACAGGGACTATGGCTACACCTTC. Its protein product is CAIKQVDRDYGYTF.

This clone was found once. This chain connects TRBV7-9 to TRBJ1-2; D remains ambiguous. Germline V gene data show CDR1 as SEHNR and CDR2 as FQNEAQ (reference sequence). The CDR3 covers 14 residues. Trimming took 6 bases from V and 4 from J, leaving 15 bases between them. The CDR3 DNA reads TGTGCCAGCAGACCTAGGACGGGAATCTATGGCTACACCTTC. Amino acid sequence: CASRPRTGIYGYTF.

The chain employs TRBV9 and TRBJ1-5; D might be TRBD1 (5 bases). The CDR3 sequence is 15 residues long. Trimming removed 0 bases at V and 6 bases at J, with 13 bases between. Germline CDR1 and CDR2: SGDLS and YYNGEE. CDR3 sequence (DNA): TGTGCCAGCAGCGTAGACTCGCAGGGCACTCAGCCCCAGCATTTT. The encoded protein is CASSVDSQGTQPQHF.

V and J are TRBV12-3 or TRBV12-4 and TRBJ2-1, with TRBD2 matching over 7 bases. Trimming at V came to 6 bases and at J to 7 bases, leaving 0 bases not matched to a gene. The CDR3 contains 11 residues. CDR3 sequence: CASSGGNEQFF. For the CDR3, the DNA is TGTGCCAGCAGCGGGGGGAATGAGCAGTTCTTC.

The CDR3: CASSQDRANNQPQHF. The DNA for the CDR3 is TGTGCCAGCAGCCAGGACAGGGCAAACAATCAGCCCCAGCATTTT. The chain is built from TRBV6-6 and TRBJ1-5, with 8 bases fitting TRBD1. Germline V gene sequence: CDR1 MNHNY, CDR2 SVGAGI (reference sequence). This CDR3 is 15 amino acids long. Trimming cost V 6 bases and J 3 bases; bases outside gene matches: 7.

The V gene is TRBV10-1, the J gene TRBJ1-1; weak D call: TRBD1 (6 bases). The germline V and J ends were trimmed by 4 bases and 4 bases, with 13 bases remaining between them. This CDR3 spans 14 amino acids. Germline V gene lookup returns CDR1 WNHNN and CDR2 SYGVQD (reference sequence). The CDR3 loop is CASSVTGSSTEAFF. CDR3 nucleotides: TGCGCCAGCAGTGTGACAGGCTCGAGCACTGAAGCTTTCTTT.

This clone came up a few times. In nucleotides, the CDR3 is TGTGCCAGCAGTTCCCCCCGGGGGCCCCAGCATTTT. Its protein product is CASSSPRGPQHF. The gene calls are TRBV27 and TRBJ1-5; D is unresolved. Trimming stripped 4 bases from V and 9 bases from J, with 10 bases between. This CDR3 comprises 12 residues. Germline CDR1 MNHEY, CDR2 SMNVEV (reference sequence).

This chain joins TRBV4-1 and TRBJ1-5; TRBD1 agrees at 8 bases. The germline V gene has CDR1 MGHRA and CDR2 YSYEKL. This CDR3 is 15 amino acids long. After removal of 4 bases from V and 7 bases from J, the junction contained 9 bases not matched to a gene. The CDR3: CASSLNTGGWQPQHF. The CDR3 coding sequence is TGCGCCAGCAGCCTAAACACAGGGGGATGGCAGCCCCAGCATTTT.

The chain combines TRBV4-1 with TRBJ2-5; TRBD1 agrees at 7 bases. Germline V lookup: CDR1 MGHRA, CDR2 YSYEKL. With V trimmed by 0 bases and J by 4 bases, 23 bases remained unmatched. This CDR3 is 21 amino acids long. The CDR3 DNA follows: TGCGCCAGCAGCCAAGAAATACCGATAAAACCGGGACAGAGGGATTTAGAGACCCAGTACTTC. Protein sequence: CASSQEIPIKPGQRDLETQYF.

The V gene is TRBV27, the J gene TRBJ1-4, with TRBD1 identical over 8 bases. This CDR3 region has 16 residues. V was clipped by 4 bases and J by 3 bases; unmatched bases: 7. Germline V CDR1 and CDR2: MNHEY, SMNVEV (reference sequence). The CDR3 nucleotides read TGTGCCAGCAGTTATACAACAGGGGGAGCTAATGAAAAACTGTTTTTT. It yields the protein CASSYTTGGANEKLFF.

The V and J genes are TRBV3-1 (or the pseudogene TRBV3-2) and TRBJ2-7, with D hard to call. The CDR3 extends over 12 amino acids. The V end lost 4 bases, the J end lost 6 bases, and 10 bases lay between the germline ends. CDR1 is LGHDT, CDR2 YNNKEL, per germline (reference sequence). In DNA form, the CDR3 reads TGTGCCAGCAGCCGGATAGCCCTCGAGCAGTACTTC. As protein: CASSRIALEQYF.

The V and J genes are TRBV6-4 and TRBJ2-3; D unclear. Per germline, CDR1 MRHNA and CDR2 SNTAGT. The V gene lost 4 bases and the J gene lost 6 bases, with 17 bases spanning the gap. This CDR3 is 15 amino acids long. The CDR3 DNA follows: TGTGCCAGCAGTGTTGGTGTCACTTCCGCGGATACGCAGTATTTT. This codes for CASSVGVTSADTQYF.

The gene calls are TRBV4-1 and TRBJ2-7; no clear D. Germline V lookup: CDR1 MGHRA, CDR2 YSYEKL. V was clipped by 1 base and J by 6 bases, with 4 bases between them. CDR3 length: 11 residues. As DNA, the CDR3 is TGCGCCAGCAGCCAAGTCGGCGAGCAGTACTTC. It is translated as CASSQVGEQYF.

The chain recombines TRBV3-1 (or the pseudogene TRBV3-2) with TRBJ1-2; D remains unclear. From germline, CDR1 is LGHDT and CDR2 YNNKEL (reference sequence). The germline V and J ends were trimmed by 4 bases and 0 bases, with 3 bases remaining between them. This CDR3 is built from 12 residues. CDR3 loop: CASSPANYGYTF. In nucleotides, the CDR3 is TGTGCCAGCAGCCCTGCTAACTATGGCTACACCTTC.

The V and J genes are TRBV12-3 or TRBV12-4 and TRBJ2-4; possible D gene TRBD1, 6 bases. V lost 5 bases and J 7 bases, leaving 9 bases between the germline ends. The CDR3 extends over 12 amino acids. CDR3 residues: CASSPRGNIQYF. As DNA, the CDR3 is TGTGCCAGCAGTCCTAGGGGGAACATTCAGTACTTC.

This rearrangement joins TRBV7-2 to TRBJ2-7, with 14 positions matching TRBD2. Trimming removed 3 bases from V and 5 bases from J; junction bases left unmatched: 6. The CDR3 is 16 residues long. CDR1 and CDR2 from the germline V gene are SGHTA and FQGNSA. The CDR3: CASSFGTSGRIDEQYF. The DNA of the CDR3 is TGTGCCAGCAGCTTTGGGACTAGCGGGAGAATCGACGAGCAGTACTTC.